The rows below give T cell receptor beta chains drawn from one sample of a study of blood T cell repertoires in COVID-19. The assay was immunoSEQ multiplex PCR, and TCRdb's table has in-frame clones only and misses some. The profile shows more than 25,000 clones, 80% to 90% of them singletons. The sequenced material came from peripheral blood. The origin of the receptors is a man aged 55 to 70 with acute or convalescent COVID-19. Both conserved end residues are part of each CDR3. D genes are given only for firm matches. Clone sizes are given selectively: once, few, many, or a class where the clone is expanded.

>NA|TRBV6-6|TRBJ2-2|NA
CASRNTGNTGELFF
TGTGCCAGCAGAAATACAGGGAACACCGGGGAGCTGTTTTTT
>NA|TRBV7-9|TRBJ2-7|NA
CASGSMPYEQYF
TGTGCCAGCGGGAGCATGCCCTACGAGCAGTACTTC
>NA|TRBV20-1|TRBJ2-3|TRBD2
CSASSVAGKYTQYF
TGCAGTGCTAGTTCGGTAGCGGGGAAGTATACGCAGTATTTT
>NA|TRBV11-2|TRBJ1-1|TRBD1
CASSSGQGARYTEAFF
TGTGCCAGCAGCTCGGGACAGGGGGCGAGGTACACTGAAGCTTTCTTT
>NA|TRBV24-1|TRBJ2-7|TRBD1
CATSEGQGTDEQYF
TGTGCCACCAGCGAGGGACAGGGGACGGACGAGCAGTACTTC
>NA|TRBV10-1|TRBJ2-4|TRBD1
CARSLGQGQIAKNIQYF
TGCGCCAGGAGCCTGGGACAGGGACAGATAGCCAAAAACATTCAGTACTTC
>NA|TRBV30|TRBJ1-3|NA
CAWSKTGSGNTIYF
TGTGCCTGGAGTAAGACAGGTTCTGGAAACACCATATATTTT
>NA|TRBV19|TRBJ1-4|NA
CASTPKGLGKLFF
TGTGCCAGTACCCCTAAGGGGCTTGGAAAACTGTTTTTT
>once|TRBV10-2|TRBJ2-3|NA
CASRLQGWTGQSTDTQYF
TGCGCCAGCAGACTACAGGGTTGGACGGGCCAGAGCACAGATACGCAGTATTTT
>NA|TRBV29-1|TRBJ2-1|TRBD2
CSVQAGVGNEQFF
TGCAGCGTCCAAGCGGGAGTGGGCAATGAGCAGTTCTTC
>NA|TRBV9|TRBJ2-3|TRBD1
CASSVGDRQPDTQYF
TGTGCCAGCAGCGTAGGGGACAGGCAGCCAGATACGCAGTATTTT
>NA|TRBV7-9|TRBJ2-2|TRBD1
CASSRQGPNTGELFF
TGTGCCAGCAGCCGACAGGGGCCGAACACCGGGGAGCTGTTTTTT
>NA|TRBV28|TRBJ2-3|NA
CASSLFSDRTDTQYF
TGTGCCAGCAGTTTATTTAGCGATCGCACAGATACGCAGTATTTT
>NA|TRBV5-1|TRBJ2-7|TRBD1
CASFETGDEQYF
TGCGCCAGCTTCGAGACAGGGGACGAGCAGTACTTC
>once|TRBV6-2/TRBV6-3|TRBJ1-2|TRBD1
CASSDSTGGGFPYGYTF
TGTGCCAGCAGTGATTCGACAGGGGGCGGATTCCCCTATGGCTACACCTTC
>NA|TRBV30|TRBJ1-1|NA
CAWSRQVAEAFF
TGTGCCTGGAGTAGACAGGTCGCTGAAGCTTTCTTT
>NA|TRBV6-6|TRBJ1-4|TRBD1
CASSAQGATNEKLFF
TGTGCCAGCAGTGCACAGGGGGCAACTAATGAAAAACTGTTTTTT
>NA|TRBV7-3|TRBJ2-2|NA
CASSLSNTGELFF
TGTGCCAGCAGCTTATCAAACACCGGGGAGCTGTTTTTT
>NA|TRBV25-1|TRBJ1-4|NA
CASSEPTGGTNEKLFF
TGTGCCAGCAGTGAACCGACGGGGGGAACTAATGAAAAACTGTTTTTT
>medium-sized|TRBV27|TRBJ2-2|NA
CASSSFQGGGELFF
TGTGCCAGCAGTTCCTTTCAGGGGGGCGGGGAGCTGTTTTTT
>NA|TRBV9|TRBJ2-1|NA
CASSPPLSDEQFF
TGTGCCAGCAGCCCCCCCCTGTCGGATGAGCAGTTCTTC
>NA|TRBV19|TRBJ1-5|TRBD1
CASSRDRVSNQPQHF
TGTGCCAGTAGTAGAGACAGGGTAAGCAATCAGCCCCAGCATTTT
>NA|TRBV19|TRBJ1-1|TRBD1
CASSAGQRAEAFF
TGTGCCAGTAGTGCGGGACAGCGGGCTGAAGCTTTCTTT
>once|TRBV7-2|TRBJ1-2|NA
CASSLGSLKYGYTF
TGTGCCAGCAGCTTAGGAAGCTTAAAATACGGCTACACCTTC
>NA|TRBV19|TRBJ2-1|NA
CASSSPRRDNEQFF
TGTGCCAGTAGTTCACCCCGACGGGACAATGAGCAGTTCTTC
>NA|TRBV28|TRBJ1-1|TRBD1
CASSDRGRNTEAFF
TGTGCCAGCAGTGACAGGGGTCGGAACACTGAAGCTTTCTTT
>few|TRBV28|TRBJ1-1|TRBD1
CASSRDRVTEAFF
TGTGCCAGCAGCCGGGACAGGGTTACTGAAGCTTTCTTT
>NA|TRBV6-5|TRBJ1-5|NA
CASSYSGGNQPQHF
TGTGCCAGCAGTTATTCGGGAGGCAATCAGCCCCAGCATTTT
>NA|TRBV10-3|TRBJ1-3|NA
CAISDTVTSGNTIYF
TGTGCCATCAGTGACACGGTCACCTCTGGAAACACCATATATTTT
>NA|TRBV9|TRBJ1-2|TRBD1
CASSPTGGEGNYGYTF
TGTGCCAGCAGCCCTACAGGGGGGGAGGGAAACTATGGCTACACCTTC
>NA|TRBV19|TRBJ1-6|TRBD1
CASSATGANNSPLHF
TGTGCCAGTAGTGCGACAGGGGCTAATAATTCACCCCTCCACTTT
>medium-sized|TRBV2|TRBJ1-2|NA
CASSDKGDPAYGYTF
TGTGCCAGCAGTGATAAGGGGGATCCGGCGTATGGCTACACCTTC
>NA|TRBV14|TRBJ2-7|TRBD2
CASSQGTSGSSYEQYF
TGTGCCAGCAGCCAAGGGACTAGCGGGAGCTCCTACGAGCAGTACTTC
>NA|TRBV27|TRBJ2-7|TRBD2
CASSLMGPAGFYEQYF
TGTGCCAGCAGTTTAATGGGCCCAGCGGGATTCTACGAGCAGTACTTC
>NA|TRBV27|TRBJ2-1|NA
CASSLGGGSYNEQFF
TGTGCCAGCAGTTTGGGGGGTGGCTCCTACAATGAGCAGTTCTTC
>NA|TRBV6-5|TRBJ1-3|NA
CASSRGGSGNTIYF
TGTGCCAGCAGTCGAGGGGGCTCTGGAAACACCATATATTTT
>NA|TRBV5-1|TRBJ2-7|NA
CASSSDSYEQYF
TGCGCCAGCAGTTCGGACAGTTACGAGCAGTACTTC
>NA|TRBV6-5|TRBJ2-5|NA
CASSYHGTPGGETQYF
TGTGCCAGCAGTTACCACGGGACACCGGGGGGAGAGACCCAGTACTTC
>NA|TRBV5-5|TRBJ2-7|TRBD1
CASSYRRTGGLPYEQYF
TGTGCCAGCAGCTACAGACGGACAGGGGGCTTACCCTACGAGCAGTACTTC
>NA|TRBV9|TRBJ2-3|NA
CASSTTGLGTDTQYF
TGTGCCAGCAGCACTACAGGGTTGGGGACGGATACGCAGTATTTT
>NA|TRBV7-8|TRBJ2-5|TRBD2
CASSLRLAGVEETQYF
TGTGCCAGCAGCTTAAGGCTAGCGGGGGTAGAAGAGACCCAGTACTTC
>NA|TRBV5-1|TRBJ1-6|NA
CASSLGGSYNSPLHF
TGCGCCAGCAGCTTAGGGGGCTCCTATAATTCACCCCTCCACTTT
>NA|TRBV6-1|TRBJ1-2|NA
CASSEQGRGGYTF
TGTGCCAGCAGTGAACAGGGGCGCGGGGGCTACACCTTC
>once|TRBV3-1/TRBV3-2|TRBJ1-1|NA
CASRYRDRNTEAFF
TGTGCCAGCAGGTACAGGGACCGTAACACTGAAGCTTTCTTT
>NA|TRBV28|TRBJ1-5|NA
CASSLRGGEDQPQHF
TGTGCCAGCAGTTTAAGGGGGGGCGAGGATCAGCCCCAGCATTTT
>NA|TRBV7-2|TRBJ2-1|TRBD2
CASSLSGGSYNEQFF
TGTGCCAGCAGCTTAAGCGGGGGTTCCTACAATGAGCAGTTCTTC
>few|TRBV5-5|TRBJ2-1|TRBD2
CASSSRLASSYNEQFF
TGTGCCAGCAGCTCCAGACTAGCCAGCTCCTACAATGAGCAGTTCTTC
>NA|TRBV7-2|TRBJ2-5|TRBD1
CASSLGRTGGQETQYF
TGTGCCAGCAGCTTAGGCCGGACAGGGGGCCAAGAGACCCAGTACTTC